This T cell receptor beta chain was obtained from a study of regulatory T cells in long-lasting Graves disease. The time point is: newly diagnosed GD, antithyroid drugs for less than 3 months. The TCR library used RNA extracted from PBMCs. This clonotype was seen only a few times. Antigen unknown. The CDR3 has 13 amino acids. V was shortened by 5 bases and J by 5 bases, with 12 bases between the two germline ends. Germline CDR1 is LNHDA and CDR2 is SQIVND (reference sequence). CDR3-region Arm-PCR and iRepertoire HTBI primers produced the TCR beta libraries. Each CDR3 protein gets one entry after TCRdb re-called the multiplex PCR reads with MiXCR. The data hold a few hundred thousand distinct CDR3 sequences, with about 12% observed a single time. General study points: When disease was persistent, TRBV28, TRBJ1-2 and TRBJ2-5 were the favored segments. The persistent group shared 2,741 public clonotypes, more than the approximately 930 shared by new patients. Thyroid tissue was not studied; only peripheral blood was.

The sample was also reused in another study, on T cells in Graves' hyperthyroidism and ophthalmopathy.

The sequence was obtained from a woman between 18 and 30 years old with Graves disease. This rearrangement joins TRBV19 to TRBJ1-1; the D gene is possibly TRBD1 (6 bases). The sample was peripheral blood mononuclear cells (PBMCs), taken at new diagnosis, from a patient treated with antithyroid drugs. This CDR3 is CASSWGAETEAFF. CDR3 DNA sequence: TGTGCCAGTAGTTGGGGGGCTGAGACTGAAGCTTTCTTT.